What follows is one TCR beta chain and its context. This sample is drawn from a study of blood T cell repertoires in COVID-19. The length of the CDR3 is 14 residues. TCRdb's copy holds only in-frame clones and misses some; the assay was immunoSEQ multiplex PCR. The table includes roughly 260,000 clones, 83% detected once. The participants were between about 18 and 90 years old and came from about two dozen US areas. A PCR-confirmed or clinician-diagnosed COVID-19 case had contacted exposed participants within 2 weeks of entry. The source material was PBMCs or T cells enriched from blood (not recorded which). This rearrangement joins TRBV21-1 to TRBJ1-6. TRBV21-1 is recorded as a pseudogene. This clonotype was obtained from a woman aged 40-49 years who had been exposed to COVID-19. CDR3 sequence reads: CASGIGTLRAPLHF. For the CDR3, the DNA is TGTGCCAGCGGTATTGGGACTTTACGGGCACCCCTCCACTTT.